Below, 24 T cell receptor beta chains from the same sample are listed, as sequenced in a study of blood T cell repertoires in COVID-19. Data came from immunoSEQ multiplex PCR; TCRdb stores just in-frame clones and leaves some out. The table records about 210,000 clones, over 80% of them present only once. Sequencing was performed on PBMCs or T cells enriched from blood (not recorded which). These receptors were collected from a man aged 18 to 35 with acute COVID-19.

The CDR3 spells CASSPLDRGLNYGYTF. CDR3 DNA: TGTGCCAGCAGCCCTTTAGACAGGGGGTTAAACTATGGCTACACCTTC. V is TRBV5-5 and J is TRBJ1-2, with 9 nucleotides matching TRBD1. CDR3 length: 16 residues. Germline-derived CDR1 and CDR2 are SGHKS and YYEKEE (reference sequence). V was clipped by 4 bases and J by 2 bases; unmatched bases: 9.

This chain links TRBV3-1 (or the pseudogene TRBV3-2) with TRBJ2-5; TRBD2 agrees at 8 bases. CDR1 is LGHDT, CDR2 YNNKEL, per germline (reference sequence). Trimming cost V 6 bases and J 7 bases; bases outside gene matches: 16. This CDR3 is built from 16 residues. CDR3 nucleotides: TGTGCCAGCAGTCGCCTTAGCGGGGCCAATATAGGGACCCAGTACTTC. This sequence encodes CASSRLSGANIGTQYF.

V and J are TRBV9 and TRBJ2-2; D is ambiguous. The V end was cut by 2 bases, the J end by 3 bases, with 8 bases between. The CDR3 length is 14 residues. Germline CDR1 and CDR2: SGDLS and YYNGEE. CDR3 coding DNA: TGTGCCAGCAGCGTCCCGGGTGACACCGGGGAGCTGTTTTTT. The encoded protein is CASSVPGDTGELFF. The full variable domain, in which reference TRBV9 and TRBJ2-2 provide the parts outside the CDR3, is DSGVTQTPKHLITATGQRVTLRCSPRSGDLSVYWYQQSLDQGLQFLIQYYNGEERAKGNILERFSAQQFPDLHSELNLSSLELGDSALYFCASSVPGDTGELFFGEGSRLTVL.

The CDR3, as DNA: TGTGCCTGGAGTGTCAAGATAGCGGGAAAGGTCGAGCAGTACTTC. Its translation: CAWSVKIAGKVEQYF. The V call is TRBV30, the J call TRBJ2-7, with 8 bases identical to TRBD2. The junction had 10 bases not matched to a gene; V was cut back by 0 bases and J by 6 bases. Germline values: CDR1 GTSNPN, CDR2 SVGIG (reference sequence). CDR3 length: 15 residues.

The rearrangement uses TRBV9 and TRBJ1-1, with TRBD1 matching over 7 bases. Germline V lookup: CDR1 SGDLS, CDR2 YYNGEE. There are 12 residues in the CDR3. The V and J ends lost 3 bases and 11 bases, in that order; junction bases with no gene match: 7. CDR3 residues: CASSATGVVAFF. The DNA for the CDR3 is TGTGCCAGCAGCGCCACAGGGGTGGTCGCTTTCTTT.

This CDR3 reads CASSHPGKGDEQFF. For the CDR3, the DNA is TGCGCCAGCAGCCACCCAGGGAAGGGTGATGAGCAGTTCTTC. This rearrangement joins TRBV4-1 to TRBJ2-1; maybe TRBD1 (5 bases). Germline CDR1 is MGHRA and CDR2 is YSYEKL. The CDR3 extends over 14 amino acids. Deletions cut 3 bases from V and 8 bases from J, with 14 bases between.

The V call is TRBV2, the J call TRBJ1-1; unclear D gene. The CDR3 sequence is 12 residues long. With 1 base removed from V and 7 bases from J, the gap between germline ends came to 7 bases. From germline, CDR1 is SNHLY and CDR2 FYNNEI. CDR3 in amino acids: CASSEDAVEAFF. The CDR3 DNA follows: TGTGCCAGCAGTGAAGACGCGGTTGAAGCTTTCTTT.

This clone has more than one count but fewer than ten. The gene calls are TRBV5-1 and TRBJ2-5, with TRBD1 matching 8 bases. The junction had 5 bases not matched to a gene; V was cut back by 7 bases and J by 3 bases. Germline V CDR1 and CDR2: SGHRS, YFSETQ. The CDR3 is 13 amino acids. The CDR3 here is CASGQGVEETQYF. The DNA of the CDR3 is TGCGCCAGCGGACAGGGCGTAGAAGAGACCCAGTACTTC.

As regards this clone: It may be a read error: a sequence one base away is much more abundant. The CDR3 DNA sequence: TGTGCCAGCAGCCTACAGGGGAACACTGAAGCTTTCTTT. It is translated as CASSLQGNTEAFF. The chain has TRBV6-5 and TRBJ1-1; D is perhaps TRBD1 (6 bases). The CDR3 runs to 13 residues. Trimming cost V 6 bases and J 1 base, with 9 bases left between them. The germline gives CDR1 MNHEY, CDR2 SVGAGI.

The gene calls are TRBV6-1 and TRBJ1-3; no reliable D call. The CDR3 contains 15 residues. In germline, CDR1 is MNHNS, CDR2 SASEGT. Trimming left V 0 bases short and J 0 bases short, with 6 bases between. As DNA, the CDR3 is TGTGCCAGCAGTGAAGCGGGGAGCTCTGGAAACACCATATATTTT. Amino acid sequence: CASSEAGSSGNTIYF.

The chain combines TRBV7-8 with TRBJ2-5; D not resolved. The CDR3 is 17 residues long. Germline-derived CDR1 and CDR2 are SGHVS and FQNEAQ. The V gene lost 4 bases and the J gene lost 1 base, with 19 bases spanning the gap. CDR3 residues: CASSSPYLSGGQETQYF. In DNA form, the CDR3 reads TGTGCCAGCAGCTCGCCCTATTTGTCTGGTGGCCAAGAGACCCAGTACTTC.

J is TRBJ2-5 and V is TRBV15, with D tentatively TRBD2 (5 bases). Deletions cut 0 bases from V and 2 bases from J, with 16 bases between. The CDR3 length is 17 residues. CDR1 LNHNV and CDR2 YYDKDF come from the germline V gene (reference sequence). The CDR3 sequence is CATSRDIIGRQQETQYF. DNA of the CDR3: TGTGCCACCAGCAGAGATATTATTGGGAGACAACAAGAGACCCAGTACTTC.

This rearrangement joins TRBV28 to TRBJ2-1; 10 bases are shared with TRBD1. This CDR3 is 15 amino acids long. CDR1 is MDHEN, CDR2 SYDVKM, per germline. V trimming: 5 bases; J trimming: 7 bases; junction bases outside the gene matches: 8. The CDR3 is CASSARTGGRNEQFF. CDR3 coding DNA: TGTGCCAGCAGTGCAAGGACAGGGGGAAGAAATGAGCAGTTCTTC.

Written as DNA, the CDR3 is TGTGCCAGCTCACCACCGGCACAGGCACTACCGGGGGAGCTGTTTTTT. Residues: CASSPPAQALPGELFF. The chain recombines TRBV18 with TRBJ2-2; D is perhaps TRBD1 (5 bases). This CDR3 region has 16 residues. Germline V gene sequence: CDR1 KGHSH, CDR2 LQKENI. V was trimmed by 0 bases and J by 8 bases, leaving 16 bases between them. The full variable domain, in which reference TRBV18 and TRBJ2-2 provide the parts outside the CDR3, is NAGVMQNPRHLVRRRGQEARLRCSPMKGHSHVYWYRQLPEEGLKFMVYLQKENIIDESGMPKERFSAEFPKEGPSILRIQQVVRGDSAAYFCASSPPAQALPGELFFGEGSRLTVL.

The V call is TRBV27, the J call TRBJ2-5, with D possibly TRBD2 on 5 matching bases. Trimming shortened V by 4 bases and J by 2 bases, and 14 bases separated the two germline ends. The CDR3 has 15 residues. CDR1 and CDR2 (germline): MNHEY, SMNVEV (reference sequence). CDR3 nucleotide sequence: TGTGCCAGCAGTTCCCGCCTTCCGGGACAAGAGACCCAGTACTTC. This gives the protein CASSSRLPGQETQYF.

The chain combines TRBV6-5 with TRBJ2-7; 7 bases map to TRBD2. Trimming removed 7 bases from V and 1 base from J; junction bases left unmatched: 10. This CDR3 has 15 amino acids. Germline CDR1 is MNHEY and CDR2 is SVGAGI. In DNA, the CDR3 is TGTGCCAGCAAACTAACGGGGGGTACGTCCTACGAGCAGTACTTC. Residues: CASKLTGGTSYEQYF.

A word on this clone: Distinct nucleotide sequences in the sample also encode this CDR3. V and J are TRBV9 and TRBJ1-1; the D is unclear. The CDR3 covers 15 residues. Trimming left V 3 bases short and J 2 bases short, with 14 bases between. Germline assignment: CDR1 SGDLS and CDR2 YYNGEE. CDR3 region: CASSGSGGLNTEAFF. The CDR3 region has the DNA TGTGCCAGCAGCGGCTCGGGAGGGCTCAACACTGAAGCTTTCTTT.

The chain is built from TRBV27 and TRBJ2-3; TRBD1 might be the D (6 bases). Trimming cost V 6 bases and J 3 bases, with 19 bases left between them. Germline-derived CDR1 and CDR2 are MNHEY and SMNVEV (reference sequence). The CDR3 sequence is 16 residues long. This chain's CDR3 is CASSPKRYQGTDTQYF. The CDR3 DNA reads as TGTGCCAGCAGCCCCAAGCGGTACCAGGGGACAGATACGCAGTATTTT.

The sample holds one count of this clone. The V call is TRBV30, the J call TRBJ1-1; tentative D call: TRBD1 (5 bases). The CDR3 totals 13 residues. V was shortened by 4 bases and J by 7 bases, with 16 bases between the two germline ends. Germline CDR1 and CDR2: GTSNPN and SVGIG (reference sequence). The CDR3 sequence is CAWKEGQGDEAFF. The CDR3 bases are TGTGCCTGGAAAGAAGGGCAGGGTGATGAAGCTTTCTTT. The full variable domain, rest sourced from reference TRBV30 and TRBJ1-1, is SQTIHQWPATLVQPVGSPLSLECTVEGTSNPNLYWYRQAAGRGLQLLFYSVGIGQISSEVPQNLSASRPQDRQFILSSKKLLLSDSGFYLCAWKEGQGDEAFFGQGTRLTVV.

V is TRBV29-1 and J is TRBJ2-7, with 8 bases that match TRBD1. Germline CDR1 SQVTM, CDR2 ANQGSEA. This CDR3 spans 13 amino acids. The ends lost 5 bases at V and 7 bases at J; junction bases unmatched: 10. The CDR3 nucleotides are TGCAGCGTTAAGGAACAGGGGGGACGGGAGCAGTACTTC. It yields the protein CSVKEQGGREQYF.

This clone occurred a few times. The chain carries TRBV4-1 and TRBJ1-5, with 7 bases identical to TRBD1. The CDR3 is made up of 13 amino acids. Looked up from germline, CDR1 is MGHRA and CDR2 is YSYEKL. V was clipped by 5 bases and J by 7 bases; unmatched bases: 5. For the CDR3, the DNA is TGCGCCAGCAGCTCTACAGGGGTACAGCCCCAGCATTTT. Encoded protein: CASSSTGVQPQHF.

The chain combines TRBV5-4 with TRBJ2-1; TRBD1 matches at 7 bases. V was clipped by 4 bases and J by 7 bases; unmatched bases: 14. This CDR3 is 16 amino acids long. Germline assignment: CDR1 SGHNT and CDR2 YYREEE (reference sequence). CDR3 bases: TGTGCCAGCAGCAGGGGCAACACCGGGACAGCAAATGAGCAGTTCTTC. Its translation is CASSRGNTGTANEQFF.

The chain has TRBV28 and TRBJ2-1, with TRBD2 matching over 7 bases. The V and J ends lost 6 bases and 4 bases, in that order; junction bases with no gene match: 6. The germline CDR1 and CDR2 sequences are MDHEN and SYDVKM. The CDR3 has 14 residues. CDR3 sequence: CASREGGLYNEQFF. The CDR3 coding sequence is TGTGCCAGCAGGGAGGGAGGGTTATACAATGAGCAGTTCTTC.

V usage is TRBV29-1 and J usage is TRBJ2-5; D may be TRBD1 (5 bases). Per the germline V gene, CDR1 is SQVTM and CDR2 is ANQGSEA. There are 12 residues in the CDR3. V gave up 6 bases and J gave up 5 bases, with 13 bases separating them. DNA for the CDR3: TGCAGCGTCGCCAGGGCGGAGGAGACCCAGTACTTC. It is translated as CSVARAEETQYF. Full variable domain (outside the CDR3, taken from reference TRBV29-1 and TRBJ2-5): SAVISQKPSRDICQRGTSLTIQCQVDSQVTMMFWYRQQPGQSLTLIATANQGSEATYESGFVIDKFPISRPNLTFSTLTVSNMSPEDSSIYLCSVARAEETQYFGPGTRLLVL.